The 19 T cell receptor beta chains reported below all come from one sample, sequenced in a study of blood T cell repertoires in COVID-19. The method was immunoSEQ multiplex PCR; TCRdb's version includes in-frame clones alone and lacks a portion of them. In the table there are approximately 100,000 clones, 75% to 85% of which are singletons. Material for sequencing was peripheral blood. All receptors derive from a human donor in a cohort sampled during active COVID-19.

The chain joins TRBV13 to TRBJ2-1, with TRBD1 matching over 7 bases. The junction had 13 bases not matched to a gene; V was cut back by 6 bases and J by 8 bases. Germline loops: CDR1 PRHDT, CDR2 FYEKMQ (reference sequence). The CDR3 has 15 amino acids. CDR3 residues: CASSYRNTGDDEQFF. The DNA for the CDR3 is TGTGCCAGCAGTTATCGTAATACAGGGGACGATGAGCAGTTCTTC.

J is TRBJ1-5 and V is TRBV7-3, with D possibly matching TRBD1 (5 bases). V lost 5 bases and J 7 bases, leaving 12 bases between the germline ends. CDR1 is SGHTA, CDR2 FQGTGA, per germline. The CDR3 spans 13 residues. The CDR3 DNA follows: TGTGCCAGCAGCATCACAGGTGGACAGCCCCAGCATTTT. It yields the protein CASSITGGQPQHF.

The chain combines TRBV19 with TRBJ2-1; D perhaps matches TRBD2 (6 bases). The CDR3 totals 17 residues. Germline loops: CDR1 LNHDA, CDR2 SQIVND (reference sequence). The germline V and J ends were trimmed by 5 bases and 8 bases, with 25 bases remaining between them. CDR3 in DNA: TGTGCCAGTAGTCGGTTGGGCGGGACCGCTTCTTACGATGAGCAGTTCTTC. Protein sequence: CASSRLGGTASYDEQFF.

About this clone: The sample contains more than one DNA sequence encoding this CDR3. This chain connects TRBV24-1 to TRBJ2-3, with TRBD1 matching 8 bases. The CDR3 has 14 amino acids. Germline V CDR1 and CDR2: KGHDR, SFDVKD. The V and J ends lost 5 bases and 3 bases, in that order; junction bases with no gene match: 3. CDR3 sequence reads: CATSVTGGTDTQYF. As DNA, the CDR3 is TGTGCCACCAGTGTAACAGGGGGTACAGATACGCAGTATTTT.

The chain employs TRBV6-2 or TRBV6-3 and TRBJ1-5, with D perhaps TRBD1 (5 bases). V was pared by 5 bases and J by 11 bases, with 28 bases between. Germline lookup yields CDR1 MNHEY and CDR2 SVGEGT. The CDR3 runs 17 residues. CDR3 residues: CASSQTIQRVPQGAQHF. The DNA of the CDR3 is TGTGCCAGCAGTCAAACAATTCAAAGGGTCCCTCAAGGGGCCCAGCATTTT.

The V call is TRBV7-8, the J call TRBJ2-7, with TRBD1 matching 7 bases. Germline V CDR1 and CDR2: SGHVS, FQNEAQ. V lost 1 base to trimming and J lost 0 bases; unmatched junction nucleotides: 6. The length of the CDR3 is 16 residues. This CDR3 is CASSLVTGDSSYEQYF. The DNA of the CDR3 is TGTGCCAGCAGCTTAGTTACTGGGGACAGCTCCTACGAGCAGTACTTC.

CDR3 nucleotide sequence: TGTGCCAGCAGCAAACATAGACAGGGGAACTATGGCTACACCTTC. It encodes CASSKHRQGNYGYTF. The chain has TRBV21-1 and TRBJ1-2; the DNA was not compared with TRBD1, the D call given in the table. TRBV21-1 is listed as a pseudogene. This CDR3 has 15 residues.

The genes are TRBV28 and TRBJ1-1, with D possibly being TRBD1 (6 bases). V was shortened by 10 bases and J by 0 bases, with 21 bases between the two germline ends. Germline V gene sequence: CDR1 MDHEN, CDR2 SYDVKM. This CDR3 contains 16 residues. CDR3 loop: CATTGRRGIMNTEAFF. CDR3 DNA sequence: TGTGCCACCACAGGACGTAGGGGGATAATGAACACTGAAGCTTTCTTT.

The genes are TRBV5-1 and TRBJ2-2, with 11 bases identical to TRBD2. The J segment lost 3 bases and the V segment lost 4 bases, leaving 14 bases of the junction unmatched. The CDR3 consists of 19 residues. The germline gives CDR1 SGHRS, CDR2 YFSETQ. The CDR3 loop reads CASSPSATSGMSYTGELFF. The CDR3 nucleotides are TGCGCCAGCAGCCCCTCCGCGACTAGCGGGATGTCGTACACCGGGGAGCTGTTTTTT.

This CDR3 reads CATSRPGTRENIQYF. The CDR3 bases are TGTGCCACCAGCAGACCTGGGACTAGGGAAAACATTCAGTACTTC. The chain links TRBV15 to TRBJ2-4, with 8 bases matching TRBD2. The V and J ends lost 2 bases and 5 bases, in that order; junction bases with no gene match: 5. Germline CDR1 LNHNV, CDR2 YYDKDF (reference sequence). The CDR3 contains 15 residues.

V is TRBV30 and J is TRBJ1-4; D is unresolved. With 1 base removed from V and 8 bases from J, the gap between germline ends came to 14 bases. The germline V gene has CDR1 GTSNPN and CDR2 SVGIG (reference sequence). There are 14 residues in the CDR3. The CDR3 spells CAWSASVYREKLFF. CDR3 coding DNA: TGTGCCTGGAGTGCTTCTGTATACCGGGAAAAACTGTTTTTT.

The rearrangement uses TRBV7-9 and TRBJ2-7; TRBD1 might be the D (5 bases). CDR1 is SEHNR and CDR2 is FQNEAQ in the germline V gene (reference sequence). Trimming stripped 3 bases from V and 2 bases from J, with 5 bases between. The CDR3 spans 12 residues. CDR3 in DNA: TGTGCCAGCAGCTTGACAGCCTACGAGCAGTACTTC. It yields the protein CASSLTAYEQYF.

The chain couples TRBV6-5 to TRBJ2-5; TRBD1 might be the D (6 bases). Germline V lookup: CDR1 MNHEY, CDR2 SVGAGI. This CDR3 spans 15 amino acids. V gave up 8 bases and J gave up 5 bases, with 21 bases separating them. CDR3 in amino acids: CASERDAGVGETQYF. The CDR3 bases are TGTGCCAGCGAGAGGGACGCAGGGGTCGGGGAGACCCAGTACTTC.

The chain is built from TRBV30 and TRBJ1-1; TRBD1 agrees at 8 bases. The CDR3 runs to 16 residues. Germline V lookup: CDR1 GTSNPN, CDR2 SVGIG (reference sequence). The V segment lost 2 bases and the J segment 5 bases; nucleotides outside the gene matches: 13. CDR3 DNA: TGTGCCTGGAGTTTAAACAGGGGGGCGTCGGGGACTGAAGCTTTCTTT. It yields the protein CAWSLNRGASGTEAFF. Complete variable domain (other parts from reference TRBV30 and TRBJ1-1): SQTIHQWPATLVQPVGSPLSLECTVEGTSNPNLYWYRQAAGRGLQLLFYSVGIGQISSEVPQNLSASRPQDRQFILSSKKLLLSDSGFYLCAWSLNRGASGTEAFFGQGTRLTVV.

The rearrangement links TRBV5-4 to TRBJ2-3; D gene unclear. The V gene lost 3 bases and the J gene lost 6 bases, with 8 bases spanning the gap. Germline V CDR1 and CDR2: SGHNT, YYREEE (reference sequence). The CDR3 has 12 residues. The CDR3 region has the DNA TGTGCCAGCAGCTGGCGACTTGATACGCAGTATTTT. Translating it yields CASSWRLDTQYF. Variable domain in full (rest from reference TRBV5-4 and TRBJ2-3): ETGVTQSPTHLIKTRGQQVTLRCSSQSGHNTVSWYQQALGQGPQFIFQYYREEENGRGNFPPRFSGLQFPNYSSELNVNALELDDSALYLCASSWRLDTQYFGPGTRLTVL.

Only one count was recorded for this clone. The chain carries TRBV7-9 and TRBJ1-2, with TRBD1 matching 7 bases. This CDR3 is built from 14 residues. With V trimmed by 6 bases and J by 3 bases, 7 bases remained unmatched. CDR1 and CDR2 from the germline V gene are SEHNR and FQNEAQ (reference sequence). The DNA of the CDR3 is TGTGCCAGCAGGCCCAAGGGGGCTCACTATGGCTACACCTTC. Residues: CASRPKGAHYGYTF. Together with reference TRBV7-9 and TRBJ1-2, the CDR3 gives the full variable domain: DTGVSQNPRHKITKRGQNVTFRCDPISEHNRLYWYRQTLGQGPEFLTYFQNEAQLEKSRLLSDRFSAERPKGSFSTLEIQRTEQGDSAMYLCASRPKGAHYGYTFGSGTRLTVV.

The chain employs TRBV27 and TRBJ1-2; D might be TRBD1 (6 bases). Per germline, CDR1 MNHEY and CDR2 SMNVEV (reference sequence). The CDR3 has 13 amino acids. V lost 2 bases and J 9 bases, leaving 13 bases between the germline ends. CDR3 nucleotides: TGTGCCAGCAGTTTAACAGGGCTCCCTAGCTACACCTTC. It specifies CASSLTGLPSYTF.

The V and J genes are TRBV27 and TRBJ2-4; 9 bases are shared with TRBD1. V was pared by 5 bases and J by 8 bases, with 7 bases of the junction left unmatched. The germline V gene encodes CDR1 MNHEY and CDR2 SMNVEV (reference sequence). This CDR3 has 14 residues. CDR3 DNA sequence: TGTGCCAGCAGTCCCGGGACAGGGATGCACATTCAGTACTTC. It is translated as CASSPGTGMHIQYF.

The rearrangement uses TRBV12-3 or TRBV12-4 and TRBJ1-1; TRBD1 aligns across 8 bases. J was trimmed by 6 bases and V by 7 bases; bases with no gene match: 7. CDR3 length: 13 residues. CDR3 amino acids: CASKYRGSAEAFF. The CDR3 bases are TGTGCCAGCAAATACAGGGGGAGCGCTGAAGCTTTCTTT.